This T cell receptor beta chain was obtained from a study of blood T cell repertoires in COVID-19. This clone is a singleton in its sample. Between the trimmed V and J ends, which lost 5 bases and 6 bases, there was a span of 15 bases. CDR3 length: 15 residues. In germline, CDR1 is SGDLS, CDR2 YYNGEE. Sequencing was performed with immunoSEQ multiplex PCR; in TCRdb, only in-frame clones are kept and a portion is missing. Seen here are 55,000 to 80,000 clones, about 83% observed once, and the top ten hold 5.3%. This TCR was sampled from a man over 45 with active COVID-19. The sequencing sample was made of peripheral blood. The V call is TRBV9, the J call TRBJ1-6, with D tentatively TRBD1 (5 bases). CDR3 in amino acids: CASSGIGGINSPLHF. DNA for the CDR3: TGTGCCAGCAGTGGGATCGGGGGGATTAATTCACCCCTCCACTTT. The variable domain in full, completed from reference TRBV9 and TRBJ1-6, reads DSGVTQTPKHLITATGQRVTLRCSPRSGDLSVYWYQQSLDQGLQFLIQYYNGEERAKGNILERFSAQQFPDLHSELNLSSLELGDSALYFCASSGIGGINSPLHFGNGTRLTVT.